This T cell receptor (beta chain) was sequenced in a study of blood T cell repertoires in COVID-19 (dated by TCRdb to 2020 to 2021). General notes on the study: Samples from collaborators originated in the United States, Italy and Spain and spanned both the acute and convalescent phases of COVID-19. The material from the prospective study consisted of cDNA or gDNA derived from T cells, B-cell-depleted T cells, or PBMCs. The repertoires were made available in a free public database intended to serve as a resource for research on the immune response to SARS-CoV-2. Deeply sampled blood TCRbeta repertoires from subjects exposed to, actively infected with, or recovered from COVID-19 were included in the dataset. A de-identified subject ID, COVID-19 status, age in years and sex were almost always included in the sample metadata. Samples were obtained from the ongoing ImmuneRACE study (first 160 participants) and from over 1,000 subjects provided by 6 global collaborators. Where available, HLA class I and class II types were obtained from metadata supplied by the sample provider rather than from assay-based typing. Results the study describes overall, beyond this receptor: How much clinical and demographic metadata was included differed by source and by participant, and the metadata was provided uncurated.

Points on this clone: Its antigen remains unidentified. Base qualities were left out, and no much larger clone turns up one base away.

V sheds 6 bases and J sheds 4 bases, leaving 9 bases between their ends. Including cysteine and phenylalanine, the CDR3 has 12 amino acids. Only the CDR3 part of the read is kept: 36 bases, read in frame from the first base. Whole blood was collected in K2EDTA tubes by collaborating institutions according to the institutions' own protocols. Collaborator samples were shipped for TCRbeta analysis as frozen whole blood, isolated PBMCs, or DNA extracted from either sample type. The immunoSEQ Assay, a bias-controlled multiplex PCR, was used to amplify TCRbeta CDR3 regions from genomic DNA. The study's processing was this. Nucleated cell counts per sample were estimated from amplification of reference gene primers within the assay. Sequence reads were collapsed and filtered to measure the absolute abundance of every unique TCRbeta CDR3 rearrangement. Productive Simpson clonality was computed per sample as the square root of Simpson's diversity index over productive rearrangements. Imported from immuneACCESS, the table was reduced by TCRdb to in-frame sequences with V and J called. These copies leave out some clones; in studies compared against another copy, an unresolved V gene accounts for under half, and the cause of the remainder is not known. V and J calls and clone size are those listed in that table; D and trimming were worked out from the DNA. The sample table records under 40,000 clones; about 90% of these occur just once. The ten largest clones add up to around 1.5% of the sample.

The rearranged chain carries TRBV12-3 or TRBV12-4 and TRBJ1-2; the D region possibly corresponds to TRBD1 (6 bases align). This receptor was identified in a man in his 60s with active COVID-19. Material for sequencing was peripheral blood. Here the CDR3 is given as CASRIQGYGYTF. The DNA reads TGTGCCAGCAGGATACAGGGCTATGGCTACACCTTC.